This TCR beta chain stems from a study of spatial heterogeneity in lung cancer. Looking at the study overall: In raw reads, more than 9.5 appearances on average were recorded for each unique TCR and UMI combination.

This clonotype was counted at least ten times. What it binds is not known. This sample's time point: sample taken at primary tumor resection. Study-wide results and caveats: At resection, ubiquitous expanded tumor TCRs appeared in blood more than at follow-up.

This CDR3 spans 13 amino acids. Trimming shortened V by 6 bases and J by 0 bases, and 8 bases separated the two germline ends. Germline CDR1 is SQVTM and CDR2 is ANQGSEA. In the library, each TCR cDNA molecule bore its own unique molecular identifier. One entry per CDR3 protein, called by TCRdb with MiXCR from the 5' RACE reads. Of roughly 80,000 distinct CDR3 sequences listed, 8% are singletons. The sequencing used PBMCs, collected at surgery. The gene calls are TRBV29-1 and TRBJ2-2; D is undetermined. This TCR was recovered from a male donor with early-stage non-small cell lung cancer. The CDR3 spells CSVDPANTGELFF. The CDR3 DNA sequence: TGCAGCGTGGACCCAGCGAACACCGGGGAGCTGTTTTTT.